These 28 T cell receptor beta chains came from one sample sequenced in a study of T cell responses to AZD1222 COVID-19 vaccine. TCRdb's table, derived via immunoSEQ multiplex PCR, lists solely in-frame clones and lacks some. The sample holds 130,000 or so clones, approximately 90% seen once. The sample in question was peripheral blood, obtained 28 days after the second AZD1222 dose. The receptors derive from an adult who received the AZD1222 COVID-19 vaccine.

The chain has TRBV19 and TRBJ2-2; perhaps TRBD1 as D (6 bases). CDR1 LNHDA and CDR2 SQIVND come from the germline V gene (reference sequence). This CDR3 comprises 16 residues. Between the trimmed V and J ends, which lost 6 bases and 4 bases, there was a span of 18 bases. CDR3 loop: CASRQLRGSGTGELFF. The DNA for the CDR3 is TGTGCCAGTAGGCAACTCAGGGGAAGCGGCACCGGGGAGCTGTTTTTT.

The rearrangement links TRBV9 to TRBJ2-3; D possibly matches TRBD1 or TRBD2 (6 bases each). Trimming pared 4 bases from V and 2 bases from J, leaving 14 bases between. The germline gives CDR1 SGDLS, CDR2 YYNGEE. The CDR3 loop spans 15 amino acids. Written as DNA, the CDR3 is TGTGCCAGCAGCCCCGACAGGAGGGTCACAGATACGCAGTATTTT. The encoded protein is CASSPDRRVTDTQYF.

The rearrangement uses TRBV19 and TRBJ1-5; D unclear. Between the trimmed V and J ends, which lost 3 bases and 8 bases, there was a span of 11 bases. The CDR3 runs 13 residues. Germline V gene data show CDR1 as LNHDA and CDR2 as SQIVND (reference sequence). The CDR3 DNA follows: TGTGCCAGTAGTATTATCTTGGTTGAGCCCCAGCATTTT. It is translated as CASSIILVEPQHF.

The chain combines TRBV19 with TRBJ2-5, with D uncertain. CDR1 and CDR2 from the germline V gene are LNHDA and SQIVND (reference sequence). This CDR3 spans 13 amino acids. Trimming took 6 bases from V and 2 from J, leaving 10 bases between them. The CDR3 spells CASSPGRQETQYF. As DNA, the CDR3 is TGTGCCAGTAGCCCCGGCAGGCAAGAGACCCAGTACTTC.

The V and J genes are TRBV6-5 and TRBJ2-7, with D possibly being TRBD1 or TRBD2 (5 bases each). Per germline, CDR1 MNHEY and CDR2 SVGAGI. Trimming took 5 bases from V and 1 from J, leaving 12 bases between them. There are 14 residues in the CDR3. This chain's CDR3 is CASSTRDESYEQYF. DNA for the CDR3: TGTGCCAGCAGTACTCGGGACGAATCCTACGAGCAGTACTTC.

The CDR3, as DNA: TGCGCCAGCACCCATGGGGACGTAACTGAAGCTTTCTTT. It encodes CASTHGDVTEAFF. V gene TRBV5-1 combines with J gene TRBJ1-1, with D perhaps matching TRBD1 (5 bases). V gave up 6 bases and J gave up 5 bases, with 14 bases separating them. CDR3 length equals 13 residues. CDR1 and CDR2 from the germline V gene are SGHRS and YFSETQ. Full variable domain (rest looked up from reference TRBV5-1 and TRBJ1-1): KAGVTQTPRYLIKTRGQQVTLSCSPISGHRSVSWYQQTPGQGLQFLFEYFSETQRNKGNFPGRFSGRQFSNSRSEMNVSTLELGDSALYLCASTHGDVTEAFFGQGTRLTVV.

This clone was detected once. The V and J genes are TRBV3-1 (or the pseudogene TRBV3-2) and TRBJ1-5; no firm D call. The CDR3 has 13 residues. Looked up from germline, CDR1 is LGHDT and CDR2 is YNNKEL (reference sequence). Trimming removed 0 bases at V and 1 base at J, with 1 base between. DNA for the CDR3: TGTGCCAGCAGCCAAGACAGCAATCAGCCCCAGCATTTT. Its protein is CASSQDSNQPQHF.

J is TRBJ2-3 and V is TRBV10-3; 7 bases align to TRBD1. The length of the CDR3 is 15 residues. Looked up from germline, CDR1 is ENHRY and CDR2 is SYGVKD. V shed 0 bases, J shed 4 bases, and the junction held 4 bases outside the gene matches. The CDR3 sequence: CAISESWTGPDTQYF. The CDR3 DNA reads TGTGCCATCAGTGAGTCATGGACAGGCCCAGATACGCAGTATTTT.

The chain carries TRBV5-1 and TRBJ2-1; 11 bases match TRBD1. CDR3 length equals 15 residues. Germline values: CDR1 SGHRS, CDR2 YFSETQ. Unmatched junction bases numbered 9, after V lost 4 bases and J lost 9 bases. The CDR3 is CASSLDRGHGGEQFF. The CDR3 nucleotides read TGCGCCAGCAGCCTGGACAGGGGGCATGGAGGTGAGCAGTTCTTC.

The CDR3 protein is CASSQRTRDNSPLHF. DNA of the CDR3: TGTGCCAGCAGCCAACGGACACGCGATAATTCACCCCTCCACTTT. The chain carries TRBV4-2 and TRBJ1-6, with TRBD1 as a possible D gene (5 bases). The ends were cut back, 2 bases at V and 5 bases at J, with 10 bases in the middle. Germline CDR1 reads LGHNA; CDR2 reads YNFKEQ. This CDR3 is built from 15 residues.

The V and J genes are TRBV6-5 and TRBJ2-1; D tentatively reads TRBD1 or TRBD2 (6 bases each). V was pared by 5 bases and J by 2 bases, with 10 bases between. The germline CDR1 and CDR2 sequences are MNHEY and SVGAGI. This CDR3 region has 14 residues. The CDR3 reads CASSPGGPYNEQFF. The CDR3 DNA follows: TGTGCCAGCAGTCCTGGGGGGCCCTACAATGAGCAGTTCTTC.

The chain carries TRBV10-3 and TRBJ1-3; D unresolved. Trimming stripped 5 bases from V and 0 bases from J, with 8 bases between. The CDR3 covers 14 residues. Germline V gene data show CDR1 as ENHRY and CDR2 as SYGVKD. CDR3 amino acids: CAISSPSSGNTIYF. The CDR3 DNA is TGTGCCATCAGTTCTCCCTCCTCTGGAAACACCATATATTTT.

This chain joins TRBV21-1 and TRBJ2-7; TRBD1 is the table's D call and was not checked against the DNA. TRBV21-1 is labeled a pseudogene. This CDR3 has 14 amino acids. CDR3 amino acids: CASSKEHSTYEQYF. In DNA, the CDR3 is TGTGCCAGCAGCAAGGAACACAGCACCTACGAGCAGTACTTC.

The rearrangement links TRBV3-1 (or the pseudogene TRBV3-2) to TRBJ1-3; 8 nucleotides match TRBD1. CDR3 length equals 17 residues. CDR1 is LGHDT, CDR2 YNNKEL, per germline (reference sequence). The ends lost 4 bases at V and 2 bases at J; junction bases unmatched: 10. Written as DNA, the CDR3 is TGTGCCAGCAGCCCCCGGACAGGGCAAGTGGCTGGAAACACCATATATTTT. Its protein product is CASSPRTGQVAGNTIYF.

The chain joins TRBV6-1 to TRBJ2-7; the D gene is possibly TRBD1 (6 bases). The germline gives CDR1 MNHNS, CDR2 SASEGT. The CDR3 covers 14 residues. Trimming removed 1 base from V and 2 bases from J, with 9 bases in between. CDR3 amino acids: CASSEGGGTYEQYF. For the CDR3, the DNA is TGTGCCAGCAGTGAAGGAGGGGGAACCTACGAGCAGTACTTC.

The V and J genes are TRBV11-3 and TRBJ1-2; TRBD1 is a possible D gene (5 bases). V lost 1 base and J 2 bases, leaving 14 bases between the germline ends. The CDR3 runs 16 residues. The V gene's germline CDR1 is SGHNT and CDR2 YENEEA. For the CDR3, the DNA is TGTGCCAGCAGCTTAGGACGGGACCGCGTCAACTATGGCTACACCTTC. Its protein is CASSLGRDRVNYGYTF.

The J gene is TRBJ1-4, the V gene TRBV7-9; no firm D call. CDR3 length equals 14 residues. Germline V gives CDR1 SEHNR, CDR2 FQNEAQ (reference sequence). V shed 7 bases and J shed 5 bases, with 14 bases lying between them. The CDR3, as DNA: TGTGCCAGCACCCCCGGACCGGAGAATGAAAAACTGTTTTTT. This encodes CASTPGPENEKLFF.

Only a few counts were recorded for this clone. The CDR3 region has the DNA TGTGCCACCAGTGGAACTCCACGCTACGAGCAGTACTTC. Amino acid sequence: CATSGTPRYEQYF. The chain uses TRBV24-1 and TRBJ2-7; no clear D. Trimming cost V 5 bases and J 3 bases, with 10 bases left between them. Germline V gives CDR1 KGHDR, CDR2 SFDVKD. This CDR3 comprises 13 residues.

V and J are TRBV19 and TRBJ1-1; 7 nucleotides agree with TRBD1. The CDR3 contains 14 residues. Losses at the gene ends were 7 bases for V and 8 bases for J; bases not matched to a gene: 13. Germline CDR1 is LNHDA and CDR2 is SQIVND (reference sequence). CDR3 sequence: CASTPTGTGVEAFF. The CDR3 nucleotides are TGTGCCAGTACCCCGACAGGGACCGGGGTGGAAGCTTTCTTT.

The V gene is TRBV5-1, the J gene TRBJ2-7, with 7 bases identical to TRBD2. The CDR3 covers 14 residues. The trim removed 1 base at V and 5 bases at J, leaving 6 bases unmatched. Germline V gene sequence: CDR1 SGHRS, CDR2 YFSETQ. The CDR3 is CASSLIGGGNEQYF. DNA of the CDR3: TGCGCCAGCAGCTTGATCGGGGGAGGGAACGAGCAGTACTTC.

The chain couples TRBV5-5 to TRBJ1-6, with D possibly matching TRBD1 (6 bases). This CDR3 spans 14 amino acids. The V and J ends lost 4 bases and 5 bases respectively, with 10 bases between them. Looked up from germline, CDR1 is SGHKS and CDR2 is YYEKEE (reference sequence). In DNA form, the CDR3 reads TGTGCCAGCAGCCCCTGGACAGATAATTCACCCCTCCACTTT. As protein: CASSPWTDNSPLHF.

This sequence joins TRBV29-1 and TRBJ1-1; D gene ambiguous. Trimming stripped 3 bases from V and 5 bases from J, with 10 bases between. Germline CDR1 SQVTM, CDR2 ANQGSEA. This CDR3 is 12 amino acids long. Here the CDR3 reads CSVDPGGTEAFF. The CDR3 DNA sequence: TGCAGCGTTGATCCGGGAGGGACTGAAGCTTTCTTT.

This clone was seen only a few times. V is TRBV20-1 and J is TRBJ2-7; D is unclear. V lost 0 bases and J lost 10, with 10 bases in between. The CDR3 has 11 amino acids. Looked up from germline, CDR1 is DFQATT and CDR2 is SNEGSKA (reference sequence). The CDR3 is CSARDSRSQYF. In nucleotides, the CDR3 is TGCAGTGCTAGAGATTCTAGGTCTCAGTACTTC.

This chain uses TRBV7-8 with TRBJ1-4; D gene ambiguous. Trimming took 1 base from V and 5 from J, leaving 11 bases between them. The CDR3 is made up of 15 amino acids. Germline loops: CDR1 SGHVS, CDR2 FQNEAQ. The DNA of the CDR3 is TGTGCCAGCAGCTTAGGAAGTCATAGGAATGAAAAACTGTTTTTT. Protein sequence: CASSLGSHRNEKLFF.

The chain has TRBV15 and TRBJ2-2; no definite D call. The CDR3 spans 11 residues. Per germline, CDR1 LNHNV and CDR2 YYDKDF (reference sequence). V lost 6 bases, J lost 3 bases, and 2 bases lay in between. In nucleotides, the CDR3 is TGTGCCACCAGTTACACCGGGGAGCTGTTTTTT. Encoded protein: CATSYTGELFF.

The CDR3 spells CASSRRGGPVDTQYF. The CDR3 nucleotides read TGTGCCAGCAGCAGGAGGGGGGGCCCGGTAGATACGCAGTATTTT. The chain joins TRBV4-2 to TRBJ2-3, with D perhaps matching TRBD2 (7 bases). The CDR3 has 15 amino acids. The germline V gene encodes CDR1 LGHNA and CDR2 YNFKEQ. Deletions cut 5 bases from V and 5 bases from J, with 17 bases between.

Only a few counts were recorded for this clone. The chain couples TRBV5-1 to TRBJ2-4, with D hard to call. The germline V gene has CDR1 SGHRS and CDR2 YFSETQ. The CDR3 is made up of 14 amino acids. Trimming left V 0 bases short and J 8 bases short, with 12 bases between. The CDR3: CASSLEGLRDIQYF. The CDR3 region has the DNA TGCGCCAGCAGCTTGGAAGGGTTAAGGGACATTCAGTACTTC.

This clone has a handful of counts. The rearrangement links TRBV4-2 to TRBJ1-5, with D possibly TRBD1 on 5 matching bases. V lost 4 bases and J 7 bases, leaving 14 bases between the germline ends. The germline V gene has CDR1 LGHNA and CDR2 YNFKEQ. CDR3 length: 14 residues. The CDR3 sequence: CASSPGTVGQPQHF. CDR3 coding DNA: TGTGCCAGCAGCCCCGGGACTGTGGGGCAGCCCCAGCATTTT.